This T cell receptor (beta chain) was identified during a study of OX40 agonist ivuxolimab in advanced cancers. Only in-frame clones appear in the TCRdb table, and some are missing; sequencing was by immunoSEQ multiplex PCR. This sample has about 73,000 clones, with 70% to 90% found just once. Germline CDR1 reads MGHRA; CDR2 reads YSYEKL. Between the trimmed V and J ends, which lost 4 bases and 4 bases, there was a span of 7 bases. The CDR3 spans 13 residues. The sample in question was CD4+ or CD8+ T cells sorted from blood, obtained in a trial of the OX40 agonist ivuxolimab. The source of this sequence is an adult with an advanced solid tumor such as melanoma, head and neck, liver or kidney cancer. The V call is TRBV4-1, the J call TRBJ2-2; D possibly corresponds to TRBD1 (6 bases). CDR3 nucleotide sequence: TGCGCCAGCAGCCTAGGGGGCACCGGGGAGCTGTTTTTT. Translation gives CASSLGGTGELFF.